The clone carrying this T cell receptor beta chain was observed many times. The target antigen is unknown. Both 60 Vbeta primers and 13 Jbeta primers went into the PCR. The data were produced by immunoSEQ multiplex PCR, yet TCRdb's version contains in-frame clones alone and is incomplete. The sample holds roughly 200,000 clones, roughly 9.5% seen once. This entry belongs to a study of cytomegalovirus exposure and HLA in healthy donors. Study background: A data release that came early held about 89 million unique TCRs from HLA-typed donors.

Study results and caveats: It emerged from a later analysis that several of the most significant clusters appeared to be linked to common viral pathogens.

The CDR3 sequence is 13 residues long. Trimming at V came to 6 bases and at J to 1 base, leaving 3 bases not matched to a gene. The germline V gene encodes CDR1 SGHRS and CDR2 YFSETQ. This chain links TRBV5-1 with TRBJ1-1, with 7 bases aligning to TRBD1. The sample was PBMCs. This receptor was obtained from a woman aged 25-40 years in good health and CMV-seropositive. This chain's CDR3 is CASKRQGNTEAFF. CDR3 nucleotides: TGCGCCAGCAAACGACAGGGGAACACTGAAGCTTTCTTT.